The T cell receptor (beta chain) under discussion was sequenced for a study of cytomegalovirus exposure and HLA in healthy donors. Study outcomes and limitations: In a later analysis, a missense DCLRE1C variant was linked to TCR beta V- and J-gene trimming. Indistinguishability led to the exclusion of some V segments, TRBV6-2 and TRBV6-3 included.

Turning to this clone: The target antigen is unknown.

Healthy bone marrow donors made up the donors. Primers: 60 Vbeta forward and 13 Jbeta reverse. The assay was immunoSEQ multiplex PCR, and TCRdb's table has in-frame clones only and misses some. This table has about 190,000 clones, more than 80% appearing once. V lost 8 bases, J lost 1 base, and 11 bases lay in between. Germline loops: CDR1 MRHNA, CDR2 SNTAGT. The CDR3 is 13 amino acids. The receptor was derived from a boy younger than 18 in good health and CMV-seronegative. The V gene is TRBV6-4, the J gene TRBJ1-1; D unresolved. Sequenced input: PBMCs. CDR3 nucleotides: TGTGCCAGCTCCCAAGAGCGGAACACTGAAGCTTTCTTT. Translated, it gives CASSQERNTEAFF.